A selection of T cell receptor beta chains follows, all from one sample in a study of T cell responses to AZD1222 COVID-19 vaccine. Some clones are missing from TCRdb's copy, which holds only in-frame ones; the method was immunoSEQ multiplex PCR. Of roughly 150,000 clones listed, approximately 90% were seen once; the top ten hold over 6%. Sequences were derived from peripheral blood, sampled after recovery from COVID-19. Receptors originate from an adult who had recovered from COVID-19. The CDR3 runs from the conserved cysteine through the conserved F or W. Each record gives: CDR3 DNA, CDR3 protein, V gene, D gene, clone size, J gene. D genes are given only for firm matches. Not all rows give a size; the values are once, few, many and, for expanded clones, a class.

TGTGCCAGCAGCGTAGGACTAGCGGGGGGGCGTCAAGAGACCCAGTACTTC CASSVGLAGGRQETQYF TRBV9 TRBD2 NA TRBJ2-5
TGTGCCAGCACCACCGATCCAGGGGCGCCTCAGCCCCAGCATTTT CASTTDPGAPQPQHF TRBV2 NA NA TRBJ1-5
TGTGCCAGCAGGTCAACTAGTATGAATACAGATACGCAGTATTTT CASRSTSMNTDTQYF TRBV11-1 NA NA TRBJ2-3
TGTGCCAGCAGTTTGGGGACAGGCACTGAAGCTTTCTTT CASSLGTGTEAFF TRBV28 TRBD1 NA TRBJ1-1
TGTGCCACCAGCAGAGCCGGTAGCGGGGGCCCGAGCTCCTACGAGCAGTACTTC CATSRAGSGGPSSYEQYF TRBV15 TRBD2 NA TRBJ2-7
TGTGCCAGCAGCGGGGGGGGAGGCGCAGATACGCAGTATTTT CASSGGGGADTQYF TRBV11-3 TRBD2 NA TRBJ2-3
TGTGCCAGCAGCCAGGAACTTCCCGGGACTAGCGGGAGGCTCCCAGCGTACGCGGATACGCAGTATTTT CASSQELPGTSGRLPAYADTQYF TRBV3-1/TRBV3-2 TRBD2 NA TRBJ2-3
TGTGCCAGCGCGGTGGAGGGAACCAAAAACATTCAGTACTTC CASAVEGTKNIQYF TRBV6-5 NA NA TRBJ2-4
TGTGCCAGCAGCCGTCCGGGCGGTTACGAGCAGTACTTC CASSRPGGYEQYF TRBV7-2 NA NA TRBJ2-7
TGTGCCAGCAGCCTGGGACAGGGACGCACAGATACGCAGTATTTT CASSLGQGRTDTQYF TRBV7-6 TRBD1 NA TRBJ2-3
TGTGCCAGCAGCTTAGTGGGGGCAGACACTGAAGCTTTCTTT CASSLVGADTEAFF TRBV7-2 NA once TRBJ1-1
TGCGCCAGCAGCTCTCAGGGCCACGAGCAGTACTTC CASSSQGHEQYF TRBV5-1 NA NA TRBJ2-7
TGTGCCAGCAAAAATGTCGCGCAGTATTTT CASKNVAQYF TRBV28 NA NA TRBJ2-3
TGTGCCAGCAGCTTGGCCAGGGAAGAGACCCAGTACTTC CASSLAREETQYF TRBV5-4 NA NA TRBJ2-5
TGTGCCAGCAGTGTGGGAGCGAACACCGGGGAGCTGTTTTTT CASSVGANTGELFF TRBV2 NA NA TRBJ2-2
TGTGCCAGCAGTTTATTGGCCTCGACAGGGTGGACTGAAAAACTGTTTTTT CASSLLASTGWTEKLFF TRBV27 TRBD1 NA TRBJ1-4
TGTGCCAGCAGCGTACTGGGGGGGAACGTTGGCACTGAAGCTTTCTTT CASSVLGGNVGTEAFF TRBV9 NA NA TRBJ1-1
TGTGCCACCAGCAGGCCTGGAAGGGACAGGAACACTGAAGCTTTCTTT CATSRPGRDRNTEAFF TRBV15 TRBD1 NA TRBJ1-1
TGTGCCAGCAGCCCCACGGGAACCTCCTACGAGCAGTACTTC CASSPTGTSYEQYF TRBV5-6 NA NA TRBJ2-7
TGTGCCAGCAGTGGGACAGGGGCGTACACTGAAGCTTTCTTT CASSGTGAYTEAFF TRBV6-6 TRBD1 few TRBJ1-1
TGCGCCAGCAGTGAGACCCACCTAGCGGACCTCTACGAGCAGTACTTC CASSETHLADLYEQYF TRBV10-2 TRBD2 NA TRBJ2-7
TGTGCCAGCAGCCGGGGCGGGCGGACCTACAATGAGCAGTTCTTC CASSRGGRTYNEQFF TRBV5-4 NA NA TRBJ2-1
TGCGCCAGCAGCCAAGGAGGTCATTTGACTTCTCAAGAGACCCAGTACTTC CASSQGGHLTSQETQYF TRBV4-1 NA NA TRBJ2-5
TGCGCCAGCAGAGGAGGGCCCGAAGAGACCCAGTACTTC CASRGGPEETQYF TRBV5-1 NA NA TRBJ2-5
TGTGCCAGCAGCCAAGATTTGGTGGCATACAATGAGCAGTTCTTC CASSQDLVAYNEQFF TRBV4-2 NA NA TRBJ2-1
TGTGCCAGCATGGGACGGGGTACGGACACTGAAGCTTTCTTT CASMGRGTDTEAFF TRBV2 NA NA TRBJ1-1
TGTGCCAGCAGCGTAGACCTGGGTGGTGAAAAACTGTTTTTT CASSVDLGGEKLFF TRBV9 NA NA TRBJ1-4
TGCGCCAGCAGCCAAGGGGGGACAGGGAACTATGAGCAGTTCTTC CASSQGGTGNYEQFF TRBV4-1 TRBD1 NA TRBJ2-1
TGCGCCAGCAGCCCCCGGACTAGCGGGAGTTCCTACAATGAGCAGTTCTTC CASSPRTSGSSYNEQFF TRBV4-1 TRBD2 many TRBJ2-1
TGTGCCTGGAGTGCGGGACAGGGGGGTAGCGAGCAGTACTTC CAWSAGQGGSEQYF TRBV30 TRBD1 NA TRBJ2-7
TGTGCCAGTAGTATGTCGGGATACACAGCTGGCTACACCTTC CASSMSGYTAGYTF TRBV19 NA NA TRBJ1-2
TGTGCCAGCAGCTTAGCGGGGGGCTTTAACAATGAGCAGTTCTTC CASSLAGGFNNEQFF TRBV7-2 NA once TRBJ2-1
TGTGCCAGCAGCTTAGCCCAACTGGACAGGGGGGGGATGGAGACCCAGTACTTC CASSLAQLDRGGMETQYF TRBV11-2 TRBD1 NA TRBJ2-5
TGTGCCAGTAGTATTTTAGCGGGGGGGAGCACAGATACGCAGTATTTT CASSILAGGSTDTQYF TRBV19 TRBD2 once TRBJ2-3
TGCGCCAGCAGCTTGGAGGGACAGGGGATCGGGGAGCTGTTTTTT CASSLEGQGIGELFF TRBV5-1 TRBD1 NA TRBJ2-2
TGTGCCAGCAGCTTGAGACGAGTATCCTACGAGCAGTACTTC CASSLRRVSYEQYF TRBV5-5 NA NA TRBJ2-7
TGTGCCAGCAGTCCCAGGGGAACCGGGGAGCTGTTTTTT CASSPRGTGELFF TRBV28 NA NA TRBJ2-2